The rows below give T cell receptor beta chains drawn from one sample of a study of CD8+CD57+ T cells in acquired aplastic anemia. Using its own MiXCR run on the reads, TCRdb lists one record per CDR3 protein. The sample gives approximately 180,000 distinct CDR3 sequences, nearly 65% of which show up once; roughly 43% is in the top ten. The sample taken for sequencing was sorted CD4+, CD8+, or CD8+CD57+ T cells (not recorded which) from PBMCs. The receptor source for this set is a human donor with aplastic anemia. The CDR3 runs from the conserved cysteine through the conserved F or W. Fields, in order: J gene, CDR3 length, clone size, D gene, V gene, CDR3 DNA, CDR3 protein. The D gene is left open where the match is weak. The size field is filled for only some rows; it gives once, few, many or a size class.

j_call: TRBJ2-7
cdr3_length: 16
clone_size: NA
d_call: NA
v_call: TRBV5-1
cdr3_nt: TGCGCCAGCAGCCTGAGTCCCGGGGACTCCTCCTACGAGCAGTACTTC
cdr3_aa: CASSLSPGDSSYEQYF

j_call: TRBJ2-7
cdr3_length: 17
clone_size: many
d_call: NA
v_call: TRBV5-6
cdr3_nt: TGTGCCAGCAGCTTGAACGCACTCATTCTAAGCTCCTACGAGCAGTACTTC
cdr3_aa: CASSLNALILSSYEQYF

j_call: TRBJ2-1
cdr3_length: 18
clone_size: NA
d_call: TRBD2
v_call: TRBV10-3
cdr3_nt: TGTGCCATCAGTGAGTCGTCGTCGGCGGGGGGTCGATGGGGAGAGCAGTTCTTC
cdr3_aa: CAISESSSAGGRWGEQFF

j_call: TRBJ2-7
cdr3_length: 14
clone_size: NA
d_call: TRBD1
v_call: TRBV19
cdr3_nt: TGTGCCAGTAGTACGACAGGGCGCTCCTACGAGCAGTACTTC
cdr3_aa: CASSTTGRSYEQYF

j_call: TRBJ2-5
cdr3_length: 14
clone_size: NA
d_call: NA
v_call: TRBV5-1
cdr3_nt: TGCGCCAGCAGCGGGGATCCGATGAGGGAGACCCAGTACTTC
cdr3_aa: CASSGDPMRETQYF

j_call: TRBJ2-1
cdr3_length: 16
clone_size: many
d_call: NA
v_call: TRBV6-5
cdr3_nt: TGTGCCAGCAGCCCAACACAGGCCGGCTCCTACAATGAGCAGTTCTTC
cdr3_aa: CASSPTQAGSYNEQFF

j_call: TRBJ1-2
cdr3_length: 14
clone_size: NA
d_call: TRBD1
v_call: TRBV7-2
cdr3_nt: TGTGCCAGCAGCTTAGGGACAGGGAACTATGGCTACACCTTC
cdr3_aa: CASSLGTGNYGYTF

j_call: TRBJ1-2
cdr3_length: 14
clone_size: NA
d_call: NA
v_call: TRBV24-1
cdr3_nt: TGTGCCACCAGTGATTTGCAGGGGTCCGGGGGCTACACCTTC
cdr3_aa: CATSDLQGSGGYTF

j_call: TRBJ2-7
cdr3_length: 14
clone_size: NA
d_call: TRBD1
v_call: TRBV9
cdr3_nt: TGTGCCAGCAGCGGAGGACAGGGGAGCTACGAGCAGTACTTC
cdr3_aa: CASSGGQGSYEQYF

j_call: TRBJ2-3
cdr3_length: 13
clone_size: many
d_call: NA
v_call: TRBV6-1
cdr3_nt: TGTGCCAGCAAGTACTCTCGCGAGGATACGCAGTATTTT
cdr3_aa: CASKYSREDTQYF

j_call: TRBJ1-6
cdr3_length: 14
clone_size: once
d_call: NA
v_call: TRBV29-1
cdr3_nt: TGCAGCGTTATGGACAGAACCTATAATTCACCCCTCCACTTT
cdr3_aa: CSVMDRTYNSPLHF

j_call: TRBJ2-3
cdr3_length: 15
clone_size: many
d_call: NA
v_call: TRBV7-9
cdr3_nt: TGTGCCAGCAGCTTAGACCTGACGGGCACAGATACGCAGTATTTT
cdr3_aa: CASSLDLTGTDTQYF

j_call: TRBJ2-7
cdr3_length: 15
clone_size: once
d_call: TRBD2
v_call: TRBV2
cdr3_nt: TGTGCCAGCAGTGACCGTAGCGGGGCAATCTACGAGCAGTACTTC
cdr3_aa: CASSDRSGAIYEQYF

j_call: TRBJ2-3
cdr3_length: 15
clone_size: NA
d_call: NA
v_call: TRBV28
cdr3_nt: TGTGCCAGCAGTGGAACAAAAATCAGCACAGATACGCAGTATTTT
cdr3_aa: CASSGTKISTDTQYF

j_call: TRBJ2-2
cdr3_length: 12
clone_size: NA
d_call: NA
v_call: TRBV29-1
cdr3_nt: TGCAGCGTTGTAGGTCGTGGCGGGGAGCTGTTTTTT
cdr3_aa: CSVVGRGGELFF

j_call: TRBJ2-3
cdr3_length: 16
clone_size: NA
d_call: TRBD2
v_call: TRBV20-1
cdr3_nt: TGCAGTGCTGCCCTAGCGGGGAAAGTCCCGACAGATACGCAGTATTTT
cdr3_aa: CSAALAGKVPTDTQYF

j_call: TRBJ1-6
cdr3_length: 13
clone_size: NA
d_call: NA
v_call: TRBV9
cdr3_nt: TGTGCCAGCAGCGTGGACGGTTATTCACCCCTCCACTTT
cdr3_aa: CASSVDGYSPLHF

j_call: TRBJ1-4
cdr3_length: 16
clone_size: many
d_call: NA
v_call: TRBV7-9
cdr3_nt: TGTGCCAGCAGCTTAGTCACCGGGGGTACTAATGAAAAACTGTTTTTT
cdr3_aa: CASSLVTGGTNEKLFF

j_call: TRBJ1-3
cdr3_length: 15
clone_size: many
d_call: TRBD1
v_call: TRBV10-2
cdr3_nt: TGCGCCAGCAGGAACAGGGGAGAGGATGGAAACACCATATATTTT
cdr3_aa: CASRNRGEDGNTIYF

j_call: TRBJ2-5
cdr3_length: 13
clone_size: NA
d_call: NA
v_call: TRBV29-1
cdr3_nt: TGCAGCGTTGAAGGCAGGGTCAGGGAGACCCAGTACTTC
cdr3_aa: CSVEGRVRETQYF

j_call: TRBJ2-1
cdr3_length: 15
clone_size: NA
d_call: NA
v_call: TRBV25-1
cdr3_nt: TGTGCCAGCAGTGACCCCGGGACCCGAGACGATGAGCAGTTCTTC
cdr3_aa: CASSDPGTRDDEQFF

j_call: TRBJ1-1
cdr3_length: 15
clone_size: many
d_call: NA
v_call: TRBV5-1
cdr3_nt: TGCGCCAGCAGCTTGGTCGGGACAATGAACACTGAAGCTTTCTTT
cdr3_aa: CASSLVGTMNTEAFF

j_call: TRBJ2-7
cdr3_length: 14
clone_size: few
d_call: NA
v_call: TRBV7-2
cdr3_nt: TGTGCCAGCACCTCCCGACCTAGCTCCTACGAGCAGTACTTC
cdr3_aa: CASTSRPSSYEQYF

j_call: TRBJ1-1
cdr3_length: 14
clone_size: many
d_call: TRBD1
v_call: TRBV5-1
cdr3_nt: TGCGCCAGCAGATCCGACAGGGAGGTGGATGAAGCTTTCTTT
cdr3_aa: CASRSDREVDEAFF